The 19 T cell receptor beta chains listed next were all sequenced from one sample in a study of OX40 agonist ivuxolimab in advanced cancers. Assay used: immunoSEQ multiplex PCR; TCRdb lists only in-frame clones, some missing. The table lists just over 60,000 clones, roughly 90% of them singletons, with approximately 0.62% in the top ten. The specimen comprised CD4+ or CD8+ T cells sorted from blood, sampled in a trial of the OX40 agonist ivuxolimab. The receptor set was obtained from an adult with an advanced solid tumor such as melanoma, head and neck, liver or kidney cancer.

CDR3 sequence reads: CASSPGIGAYNEQFF. The CDR3 DNA follows: TGTGCCAGCAGCCCCGGGATTGGTGCCTACAATGAGCAGTTCTTC. The rearrangement links TRBV7-8 to TRBJ2-1, with a possible D match to TRBD2 (5 bases). The CDR3 contains 15 residues. Trimming left V 5 bases short and J 2 bases short, with 13 bases between. Germline V gene data show CDR1 as SGHVS and CDR2 as FQNEAQ.

This chain joins TRBV7-9 and TRBJ1-6; D ambiguous. Germline V CDR1 and CDR2: SEHNR, FQNEAQ (reference sequence). CDR3 length: 15 amino acids. V was cut by 0 bases and J by 8 bases, with 11 bases left in between. CDR3 DNA sequence: TGTGCCAGCAGCTTAGCCGGTCGCGGTGATTCACCCCTCCACTTT. Its protein product is CASSLAGRGDSPLHF.

This chain connects TRBV14 to TRBJ2-7; D possibly uses TRBD1 or TRBD2 (5 bases each). Germline V lookup: CDR1 SGHDN, CDR2 FVKESK. V dropped 1 base and J dropped 4 bases, with 20 bases sitting between them. There are 17 residues in the CDR3. The CDR3 DNA sequence: TGTGCCAGCAGCCAAGGAGGGGCCAGGCATAGAGAGTACGAGCAGTACTTC. This gives the protein CASSQGGARHREYEQYF.

The chain joins TRBV7-6 to TRBJ1-3, with 7 bases that match TRBD1. The CDR3 length is 15 residues. The V segment lost 5 bases and the J segment 4 bases; nucleotides outside the gene matches: 8. The V gene's germline CDR1 is SGHVS and CDR2 FNYEAQ. The DNA for the CDR3 is TGTGCCAGCAGCACAGGGGCAGGCGCGGGAAACACCATATATTTT. It translates to CASSTGAGAGNTIYF.

The J gene is TRBJ2-1, the V gene TRBV11-2, with 8 nucleotides matching TRBD1. This CDR3 spans 15 amino acids. Germline CDR1 SGHAT, CDR2 FQNNGV. The V segment lost 3 bases and the J segment 6 bases; nucleotides outside the gene matches: 7. Here the CDR3 DNA reads TGTGCCAGCAGCTTTCCCAGGGGGCGCGGCAATGAGCAGTTCTTC. Translated, it gives CASSFPRGRGNEQFF.

The chain has TRBV18 and TRBJ1-1; 8 nucleotides agree with TRBD1. This CDR3 is built from 15 residues. V lost 3 bases, J lost 0 bases, and 3 bases stayed unmatched. Germline CDR1 KGHSH, CDR2 LQKENI. The CDR3 spells CASSPLTGVNTEAFF. CDR3 nucleotide sequence: TGTGCCAGCTCACCGTTGACAGGGGTGAACACTGAAGCTTTCTTT. Based on the CDR3 plus reference TRBV18 and TRBJ1-1, the full variable domain is NAGVMQNPRHLVRRRGQEARLRCSPMKGHSHVYWYRQLPEEGLKFMVYLQKENIIDESGMPKERFSAEFPKEGPSILRIQQVVRGDSAAYFCASSPLTGVNTEAFFGQGTRLTVV.

The chain couples TRBV11-1 to TRBJ2-1; 10 positions agree with TRBD1. There are 15 residues in the CDR3. Unmatched junction bases numbered 2, after V lost 2 bases and J lost 4 bases. CDR1 SGHAT and CDR2 FQDESV come from the germline V gene (reference sequence). DNA of the CDR3: TGTGCCAGCAGCTTACCGGGACAGGGGTACAATGAGCAGTTCTTC. This gives the protein CASSLPGQGYNEQFF.

This chain uses TRBV6-1 with TRBJ2-2, with D perhaps matching TRBD1 (6 bases). Germline V CDR1 and CDR2: MNHNS, SASEGT. The CDR3 runs 14 residues. Trimming removed 8 bases at V and 2 bases at J, with 12 bases between. CDR3 DNA: TGTGCCAGCCCGGACAGTTTTAACACCGGGGAGCTGTTTTTT. Its translation is CASPDSFNTGELFF.

This clone was counted a single time. V and J are TRBV19 and TRBJ2-7; 7 bases map to TRBD1. The CDR3 spans 12 residues. J lost 2 bases, V lost 8 bases, and 3 bases had no gene match. From germline, CDR1 is LNHDA and CDR2 SQIVND (reference sequence). CDR3 coding DNA: TGTGCCAGTGGGACAGTTCCCTACGAGCAGTACTTC. Its translation is CASGTVPYEQYF.

This chain connects TRBV7-8 to TRBJ1-1; D ambiguous. Germline CDR1 reads SGHVS; CDR2 reads FQNEAQ. Trimming took 7 bases from V and 7 from J, leaving 13 bases between them. This CDR3 comprises 12 residues. The CDR3 sequence: CASTPLIVEAFF. The CDR3 nucleotides read TGTGCCAGCACCCCGTTGATCGTTGAAGCTTTCTTT.

This chain uses TRBV5-1 with TRBJ1-2; the match to TRBD1 covers 7 bases. After removal of 2 bases from V and 4 bases from J, the junction contained 8 bases not matched to a gene. CDR1 is SGHRS, CDR2 YFSETQ, per germline. This CDR3 is built from 15 residues. CDR3 in amino acids: CASSFDRDTLYGYTF. For the CDR3, the DNA is TGCGCCAGCAGCTTTGACAGGGACACCCTCTATGGCTACACCTTC.

This chain uses TRBV4-1 with TRBJ2-6; TRBD1 is a possible D gene (7 bases). Trimming took 0 bases from V and 2 from J, leaving 20 bases between them. Germline-derived CDR1 and CDR2 are MGHRA and YSYEKL. The CDR3 runs to 20 residues. The CDR3 DNA follows: TGCGCCAGCAGCCAAGAAGTTCCTGAGGGGGCGGGAACTGGGGCCAACGTCCTGACTTTC. Translated, it gives CASSQEVPEGAGTGANVLTF.

This clone was found once. This sequence joins TRBV30 and TRBJ1-1, with 7 bases lining up with TRBD1. Germline CDR1 reads GTSNPN; CDR2 reads SVGIG (reference sequence). The V segment lost 3 bases and the J segment 6 bases; nucleotides outside the gene matches: 10. This CDR3 is 14 amino acids long. CDR3 DNA sequence: TGTGCCTGGAGCAGGGGGACCGGGGGGGCTGAAGCTTTCTTT. Amino acids: CAWSRGTGGAEAFF.

This sequence joins TRBV18 and TRBJ1-1; maybe TRBD1 (5 bases). CDR3 length: 15 amino acids. V lost 8 bases and J 5 bases, leaving 21 bases between the germline ends. Germline loops: CDR1 KGHSH, CDR2 LQKENI. The CDR3 loop reads CASTSPTGVETEAFF. The CDR3 DNA reads as TGTGCCAGCACCTCCCCGACGGGGGTAGAAACTGAAGCTTTCTTT.

As concerns this clone: The junction shows a germline mismatch at one end, possibly a read error. This sequence joins TRBV5-1 and TRBJ2-2; 8 bases fit TRBD2. CDR3 length: 17 residues. Germline CDR1 is SGHRS and CDR2 is YFSETQ. For the CDR3, the DNA is TGCGCCAGCAGCTTGACCCCCCTAGCGGGCTACACCCGGGAGCTGTTTTTT. Translation: CASSLTPLAGYTRELFF.

The V call is TRBV5-4, the J call TRBJ1-2; TRBD1 matches at 8 bases. This CDR3 has 13 residues. Trimming removed 4 bases from V and 8 bases from J; junction bases left unmatched: 7. The germline CDR1 and CDR2 sequences are SGHNT and YYREEE (reference sequence). In DNA form, the CDR3 reads TGTGCCAGCAGCCGAGGACAGGGTTTGGGCTACACCTTC. Translation gives CASSRGQGLGYTF. The whole variable domain, remainder taken from reference TRBV5-4 and TRBJ1-2, is ETGVTQSPTHLIKTRGQQVTLRCSSQSGHNTVSWYQQALGQGPQFIFQYYREEENGRGNFPPRFSGLQFPNYSSELNVNALELDDSALYLCASSRGQGLGYTFGSGTRLTVV.

CDR3 bases: TGTGCCAGCAGCGTACAGGGGGCAGGGGAGCAGTTCTTC. Its protein is CASSVQGAGEQFF. The chain links TRBV9 to TRBJ2-1, with 8 bases lining up with TRBD1. With 1 base clipped from V and 10 bases from J, the junction kept 4 bases outside the gene matches. Germline CDR1 is SGDLS and CDR2 is YYNGEE. This CDR3 has 13 amino acids.

The genes are TRBV2 and TRBJ2-3; the D is unclear. Trimming stripped 7 bases from V and 4 bases from J, with 18 bases between. CDR3 size: 15 residues. Germline CDR1 reads SNHLY; CDR2 reads FYNNEI. The CDR3 nucleotides read TGTGCCAGCACTCCGACCCGGGTCCTTTCAGATACGCAGTATTTT. This translates into CASTPTRVLSDTQYF.

This clone showed up just once. The rearrangement links TRBV6-5 to TRBJ2-5; D call uncertain. CDR1 and CDR2 (germline): MNHEY, SVGAGI. The CDR3 runs 11 residues. Between the trimmed V and J ends, which lost 5 bases and 5 bases, there was a span of 6 bases. CDR3 DNA sequence: TGTGCCAGCAGTGTTGGGGAGACCCAGTACTTC. Translated, it gives CASSVGETQYF.